Following are 17 T cell receptor beta chains from one sample sequenced in a study of OX40 agonist ivuxolimab in advanced cancers. Clones were sequenced by immunoSEQ multiplex PCR, and TCRdb holds only the in-frame ones, with some missing. This repertoire shows tens of thousands of clones, around 83% found once; its top ten account for approximately 0.4%. Sequencing used CD4+ or CD8+ T cells sorted from blood, obtained in a trial of the OX40 agonist ivuxolimab. All receptors derive from an adult with an advanced solid tumor such as melanoma, head and neck, liver or kidney cancer.

V and J are TRBV18 and TRBJ2-2; unclear D gene. V was shortened by 5 bases and J by 6 bases, with 19 bases between the two germline ends. CDR1 and CDR2 from the germline V gene are KGHSH and LQKENI. This CDR3 has 16 residues. The CDR3 reads CASSWRSASRAGELFF. CDR3 bases: TGTGCCAGCTCATGGCGGTCGGCTAGTCGGGCCGGGGAGCTGTTTTTT.

This clone turned up a few times. The rearrangement joins TRBV5-1 to TRBJ1-1; unclear D gene. The length of the CDR3 is 14 residues. CDR1 and CDR2 from the germline V gene are SGHRS and YFSETQ. The V and J ends lost 0 bases and 4 bases respectively, with 10 bases between them. The CDR3 loop is CASSLAAGITEAFF. For the CDR3, the DNA is TGCGCCAGCAGCTTGGCCGCAGGAATCACTGAAGCTTTCTTT.

The chain recombines TRBV6-6 with TRBJ1-1; no clear D. The CDR3 is made up of 13 amino acids. Germline CDR1 MNHNY, CDR2 SVGAGI (reference sequence). V lost 4 bases, J lost 0 bases, and 6 bases lay in between. The CDR3 protein is CASSSGMNTEAFF. CDR3 coding DNA: TGTGCCAGCAGTTCGGGGATGAACACTGAAGCTTTCTTT.

This rearrangement joins TRBV10-1 to TRBJ1-5; maybe TRBD1 (5 bases). Germline CDR1 is WNHNN and CDR2 is SYGVQD (reference sequence). Trimming cost V 6 bases and J 2 bases, with 11 bases left between them. This CDR3 has 14 residues. The CDR3 protein is CASRDRTRNQPQHF. The CDR3 bases are TGCGCCAGCAGAGATAGGACACGCAATCAGCCCCAGCATTTT.

In its sample, this clone was seen once. V is TRBV6-5 and J is TRBJ1-4, with a possible D match to TRBD1 (6 bases). The germline CDR1 and CDR2 sequences are MNHEY and SVGAGI. V lost 5 bases, J lost 10 bases, and 17 bases lay in between. This CDR3 region has 14 residues. CDR3 amino acids: CASSIGQRVAKLFF. DNA for the CDR3: TGTGCCAGCAGTATCGGACAGAGGGTGGCAAAACTGTTTTTT.

The chain employs TRBV11-2 and TRBJ1-1; 9 positions match TRBD1. V was pared by 5 bases and J by 5 bases, with 9 bases of the junction left unmatched. Germline-derived CDR1 and CDR2 are SGHAT and FQNNGV. The CDR3 consists of 15 residues. CDR3 protein: CASSLHRGQLTEAFF. CDR3 nucleotides: TGTGCCAGCAGCCTTCACAGGGGGCAACTGACTGAAGCTTTCTTT.

The chain carries TRBV5-1 and TRBJ2-1, with 11 nucleotides matching TRBD1. Germline CDR1 SGHRS, CDR2 YFSETQ. This CDR3 contains 15 residues. The junction had 6 bases not matched to a gene; V was cut back by 0 bases and J by 10 bases. The CDR3 bases are TGCGCCAGCAGCTTGGGGACAGGGGGCGCGAGGGAGCAGTTCTTC. This sequence encodes CASSLGTGGAREQFF.

The rearrangement joins TRBV10-1 to TRBJ1-1; D is ambiguous. The CDR3 contains 12 residues. Trimming pared 10 bases from V and 4 bases from J, leaving 13 bases between. CDR1 and CDR2 (germline): WNHNN, SYGVQD (reference sequence). The CDR3 loop is CATKGEGTEAFF. In DNA, the CDR3 is TGCGCCACCAAGGGTGAGGGCACTGAAGCTTTCTTT.

V is TRBV11-1 and J is TRBJ1-1, with D unresolved. Between the trimmed V and J ends, which lost 1 base and 1 base, there was a span of 10 bases. Germline V CDR1 and CDR2: SGHAT, FQDESV (reference sequence). This CDR3 has 15 amino acids. The CDR3 here is CASSLGLNPNTEAFF. The CDR3 DNA follows: TGTGCCAGCAGCTTAGGACTCAACCCGAACACTGAAGCTTTCTTT.

The CDR3 is CASSLGLGANDEQFF. The DNA for the CDR3 is TGTGCCAGCAGCTTAGGGCTGGGGGCGAACGATGAGCAGTTCTTC. The chain joins TRBV7-9 to TRBJ2-1; TRBD1 is a possible D gene (6 bases). The V gene lost 1 base and the J gene lost 8 bases, with 15 bases spanning the gap. The CDR3 has 15 amino acids. In germline, CDR1 is SEHNR, CDR2 FQNEAQ (reference sequence).

This clone was seen more than once but under ten times. The genes are TRBV5-1 and TRBJ1-5; D gene ambiguous. This CDR3 has 13 residues. Looked up from germline, CDR1 is SGHRS and CDR2 is YFSETQ. Trimming pared 4 bases from V and 0 bases from J, leaving 5 bases between. The CDR3: CASSRGSNQPQHF. DNA for the CDR3: TGCGCCAGCAGCCGGGGTAGCAATCAGCCCCAGCATTTT.

The chain combines TRBV5-6 with TRBJ2-5; D gene ambiguous. CDR1 and CDR2 from the germline V gene are SGHDT and YYEEEE. This CDR3 contains 14 residues. The ends were cut back, 0 bases at V and 3 bases at J, with 9 bases in the middle. CDR3 loop: CASSLEGREETQYF. As DNA, the CDR3 is TGTGCCAGCAGCTTGGAGGGCCGGGAAGAGACCCAGTACTTC.

The chain links TRBV7-2 to TRBJ2-7, with D perhaps being TRBD1 or TRBD2 (5 bases each). The V gene lost 5 bases and the J gene lost 7 bases, with 18 bases spanning the gap. The CDR3 is 14 residues long. CDR1 and CDR2 from the germline V gene are SGHTA and FQGNSA. CDR3: CASSREGRDVEQYF. CDR3 DNA sequence: TGTGCCAGCAGCCGAGAGGGCAGGGATGTAGAGCAGTACTTC.

The DNA for the CDR3 is TGCGCCAGCAGCTTGGTGCAGGGTGGCACTGAAGCTTTCTTT. This gives the protein CASSLVQGGTEAFF. The J gene is TRBJ1-1, the V gene TRBV5-1, with D maybe TRBD1 (5 bases). The germline V and J ends were trimmed by 0 bases and 4 bases, with 10 bases remaining between them. The CDR3 loop spans 14 amino acids. The germline V gene has CDR1 SGHRS and CDR2 YFSETQ.

The chain is built from TRBV5-4 and TRBJ2-7; D unclear. The germline V and J ends were trimmed by 0 bases and 7 bases, with 14 bases remaining between them. The CDR3 is 14 amino acids. The germline V gene encodes CDR1 SGHNT and CDR2 YYREEE (reference sequence). This CDR3 reads CASSLGVHVGEQYF. The CDR3 DNA follows: TGTGCCAGCAGCTTGGGGGTTCATGTTGGAGAGCAGTACTTC.

This rearrangement joins TRBV29-1 to TRBJ2-7, with D perhaps TRBD1 (6 bases). The CDR3 contains 12 residues. V lost 4 bases, J lost 2 bases, and 9 bases lay in between. In germline, CDR1 is SQVTM, CDR2 ANQGSEA. CDR3 in DNA: TGCAGCGTTGCTGGACAGACCTACGAGCAGTACTTC. This translates into CSVAGQTYEQYF.

V and J are TRBV7-3 and TRBJ1-1, with D perhaps TRBD1 (5 bases). Germline loops: CDR1 SGHTA, CDR2 FQGTGA. V lost 5 bases to trimming and J lost 2 bases, with 18 bases between them. This CDR3 region has 16 residues. CDR3 in DNA: TGTGCCAGCAGCCTCAATAGGGCGGGGGTAAACACTGAAGCTTTCTTT. Translation gives CASSLNRAGVNTEAFF.